Below are 18 T cell receptor beta chains sequenced from a single sample in a study of control samples from healthy donors and cancer patients. Clones were sequenced by immunoSEQ multiplex PCR, and TCRdb holds only the in-frame ones, with some missing. The sample has approximately 230,000 clones, approximately 80% seen once; the top ten hold roughly 14%. The sequenced sample was PBMCs. All receptors come from a woman aged 55-69 years with lung cancer.

This clone appeared once. The chain combines TRBV5-1 with TRBJ2-1; 10 bases map to TRBD2. The CDR3 has 16 residues. V gave up 0 bases and J gave up 10 bases; unmatched junction bases: 10. Germline lookup yields CDR1 SGHRS and CDR2 YFSETQ. The CDR3 region has the DNA TGCGCCAGCAGCTTGGGGGCTAGCGGGAGTGTAGGCGAGCAGTTCTTC. Translated, it gives CASSLGASGSVGEQFF.

The rearrangement joins TRBV28 to TRBJ1-4, with 8 bases lining up with TRBD1. This CDR3 spans 14 amino acids. The germline gives CDR1 MDHEN, CDR2 SYDVKM. Trimming took 7 bases from V and 3 from J; bases not matched to a gene: 4. CDR3 DNA sequence: TGTGCCAGCAAAACAGGGGGGGCTAATGAAAAACTGTTTTTT. This sequence encodes CASKTGGANEKLFF.

J is TRBJ1-2 and V is TRBV28; D is perhaps TRBD1 (5 bases). This CDR3 contains 12 residues. The germline V gene has CDR1 MDHEN and CDR2 SYDVKM. The V gene lost 1 base and the J gene lost 14 bases, with 14 bases spanning the gap. In DNA form, the CDR3 reads TGTGCCAGCAGTTTATCTCCGGGGCGTAGAACCTTC. This sequence encodes CASSLSPGRRTF.

This sequence joins TRBV7-2 and TRBJ1-5; D unclear. Deletions cut 3 bases from V and 2 bases from J, with 8 bases between. Germline V gene lookup returns CDR1 SGHTA and CDR2 FQGNSA. This CDR3 contains 14 residues. CDR3 protein: CASSLNWGNQPQHF. In DNA form, the CDR3 reads TGTGCCAGCAGCTTGAACTGGGGCAATCAGCCCCAGCATTTT.

In its sample, this clone was seen once. The chain is built from TRBV7-9 and TRBJ2-5; no clear D. The CDR3 is 12 amino acids. The germline CDR1 and CDR2 sequences are SEHNR and FQNEAQ (reference sequence). V dropped 3 bases and J dropped 3 bases, with 5 bases sitting between them. The CDR3 region is CASSFIEETQYF. The CDR3 coding sequence is TGTGCCAGCAGCTTCATCGAAGAGACCCAGTACTTC.

This rearrangement joins TRBV9 to TRBJ2-3; 9 bases align to TRBD1. V was clipped by 4 bases and J by 2 bases; unmatched bases: 8. The CDR3 totals 16 residues. Germline-derived CDR1 and CDR2 are SGDLS and YYNGEE. CDR3 loop: CASSPSGTGFTDTQYF. In DNA, the CDR3 is TGTGCCAGCAGCCCATCCGGGACAGGGTTCACAGATACGCAGTATTTT.

This chain uses TRBV13 with TRBJ2-6, with 8 bases lining up with TRBD2. Losses at the gene ends were 4 bases for V and 4 bases for J; bases not matched to a gene: 9. Germline V lookup: CDR1 PRHDT, CDR2 FYEKMQ (reference sequence). The CDR3 length is 17 residues. The chain's CDR3 is CASSSAGGAPGANVLTF. The CDR3 coding sequence is TGTGCCAGCAGCTCAGCCGGGGGGGCGCCCGGGGCCAACGTCCTGACTTTC.

This clone was seen more than once but under ten times. This sample includes further DNA sequences coding for the same CDR3. The chain employs TRBV2 and TRBJ1-5; the D gene is possibly TRBD1 (5 bases). This CDR3 is 15 amino acids long. Deletions cut 1 base from V and 3 bases from J, with 10 bases between. Germline V gene sequence: CDR1 SNHLY, CDR2 FYNNEI. This chain's CDR3 is CASSEERGSNQPQHF. The CDR3 DNA is TGTGCCAGCAGTGAAGAGAGGGGATCCAATCAGCCCCAGCATTTT. The whole variable domain, remainder taken from reference TRBV2 and TRBJ1-5, is EPEVTQTPSHQVTQMGQEVILRCVPISNHLYFYWYRQILGQKVEFLVSFYNNEISEKSEIFDDQFSVERPDGSNFTLKIRSTKLEDSAMYFCASSEERGSNQPQHFGDGTRLSIL.

This chain connects TRBV3-1 (or the pseudogene TRBV3-2) to TRBJ1-1; TRBD1 might be the D (6 bases). Trimming shortened V by 8 bases and J by 1 base, and 17 bases separated the two germline ends. The CDR3 runs to 15 residues. Germline loops: CDR1 LGHDT, CDR2 YNNKEL (reference sequence). CDR3 sequence: CASRLGGAENTEAFF. The CDR3 bases are TGTGCCAGCCGCCTTGGGGGGGCAGAGAACACTGAAGCTTTCTTT.

V usage is TRBV28 and J usage is TRBJ1-1, with D uncertain. Between the trimmed V and J ends, which lost 6 bases and 6 bases, there was a span of 14 bases. Germline CDR1 MDHEN, CDR2 SYDVKM. This CDR3 region has 13 residues. In DNA form, the CDR3 reads TGTGCCAGCAGCCGCGGAACCTCCCCTGAAGCTTTCTTT. This codes for CASSRGTSPEAFF.

This clone has just a few counts. V and J are TRBV30 and TRBJ2-5; 10 bases align to TRBD1. The CDR3 spans 12 residues. After removal of 6 bases from V and 4 bases from J, the junction contained 2 bases not matched to a gene. The germline gives CDR1 GTSNPN, CDR2 SVGIG (reference sequence). The CDR3 spells CACGQGVETQYF. The CDR3 nucleotides are TGTGCCTGTGGACAGGGGGTAGAGACCCAGTACTTC.

The V gene is TRBV30, the J gene TRBJ1-2, with 7 positions matching TRBD1. In germline, CDR1 is GTSNPN, CDR2 SVGIG (reference sequence). J gave up 3 bases and V 7 bases, and 8 bases lay outside the gene matches. This CDR3 has 13 amino acids. For the CDR3, the DNA is TGTGCCTACCGACAGGGCAACTACTATGGCTACACCTTC. It translates to CAYRQGNYYGYTF.

V usage is TRBV24-1 and J usage is TRBJ2-3; D is tentatively TRBD1 or TRBD2 (5 bases each). V was shortened by 1 base and J by 6 bases, with 16 bases between the two germline ends. CDR3 length: 16 amino acids. CDR1 and CDR2 (germline): KGHDR, SFDVKD. The DNA of the CDR3 is TGTGCCACCAGTGATTTATCCGGGACCTCCATTGATACGCAGTATTTT. This gives the protein CATSDLSGTSIDTQYF.

The CDR3 protein is CASSLGTSGGGSTDTQYF. The DNA of the CDR3 is TGTGCCAGCAGTTTAGGGACTAGCGGGGGGGGGAGCACAGATACGCAGTATTTT. The chain has TRBV28 and TRBJ2-3, with 16 bases aligning to TRBD2. The CDR3 contains 18 residues. The V and J ends lost 2 bases and 0 bases, in that order; junction bases with no gene match: 2. Germline V gene data show CDR1 as MDHEN and CDR2 as SYDVKM.

CDR3 DNA sequence: TGCAGCGTTGAGATAGGACAGGGCCCTACCTACGAGCAGTACTTC. It specifies CSVEIGQGPTYEQYF. The chain couples TRBV29-1 to TRBJ2-7, with TRBD1 identical over 8 bases. The CDR3 totals 15 residues. Germline V gene sequence: CDR1 SQVTM, CDR2 ANQGSEA. Trimming removed 3 bases from V and 2 bases from J; junction bases left unmatched: 9.

The gene calls are TRBV7-8 and TRBJ1-1; a possible D gene is TRBD1 (6 bases). The CDR3 contains 14 residues. Germline assignment: CDR1 SGHVS and CDR2 FQNEAQ. V lost 1 base and J 4 bases, leaving 10 bases between the germline ends. Here the CDR3 reads CASSLGPRGTEAFF. CDR3 nucleotide sequence: TGTGCCAGCAGCTTAGGACCCAGGGGCACTGAAGCTTTCTTT.

This chain joins TRBV3-1 (or the pseudogene TRBV3-2) and TRBJ2-4, with 7 bases aligning to TRBD2. This CDR3 is built from 17 residues. The germline gives CDR1 LGHDT, CDR2 YNNKEL (reference sequence). J gave up 1 base and V 2 bases, and 8 bases lay outside the gene matches. The CDR3, as DNA: TGTGCCAGCAGCCAACTATACCAGGGAGGGGCCAAAAACATTCAGTACTTC. Protein product: CASSQLYQGGAKNIQYF.

V and J are TRBV9 and TRBJ1-2, with D perhaps matching TRBD1 (5 bases). Germline V gene sequence: CDR1 SGDLS, CDR2 YYNGEE. The CDR3 covers 14 residues. V lost 4 bases, J lost 5 bases, and 15 bases lay in between. The CDR3 coding sequence is TGTGCCAGCAGCCGGGACCGCGGCGGATATGGCTACACCTTC. It encodes CASSRDRGGYGYTF.